These 15 T cell receptor beta chains were sequenced from one sample in a study of T cells in localized non-small cell lung cancer. Data came from immunoSEQ multiplex PCR; TCRdb stores just in-frame clones and leaves some out. The sample comprises around 79,000 clones, 60% to 85% of which are singletons, and less than 20% rests with the top ten. This specimen was PBMCs, taken before any cancer treatment. The receptors were sampled from a man aged 40-75 years with stage II squamous cell lung carcinoma.

In this sample, this clone turned up once. V usage is TRBV7-2 and J usage is TRBJ2-1, with no clear D. V shed 5 bases and J shed 8 bases, with 16 bases lying between them. The CDR3 is made up of 14 amino acids. The germline V gene has CDR1 SGHTA and CDR2 FQGNSA. The CDR3 DNA follows: TGTGCCAGCAGCGGAAGAGAGGATCGGGATGAGCAGTTCTTC. It encodes CASSGREDRDEQFF.

With respect to this clone: Other nucleotide sequences in the sample specify the same CDR3. The V gene is TRBV30, the J gene TRBJ1-2; weak D call: TRBD1 (6 bases). Germline V lookup: CDR1 GTSNPN, CDR2 SVGIG (reference sequence). V was clipped by 3 bases and J by 4 bases, with 12 bases between them. This CDR3 contains 13 residues. The CDR3 is CAWRGAGSYGYTF. CDR3 coding DNA: TGTGCCTGGAGGGGGGCGGGGAGCTATGGCTACACCTTC.

This chain connects TRBV5-4 to TRBJ1-2, with 7 bases lining up with TRBD1. With 0 bases clipped from V and 4 bases from J, the junction kept 3 bases outside the gene matches. The CDR3 length is 14 residues. CDR1 and CDR2 from the germline V gene are SGHNT and YYREEE (reference sequence). CDR3 sequence (DNA): TGTGCCAGCAGCTTGGCAGGGGGTTCCTATGGCTACACCTTC. It translates to CASSLAGGSYGYTF.

This clone has a handful of counts. This chain connects TRBV7-9 to TRBJ1-3; maybe TRBD1 (5 bases). The CDR3 sequence is 14 residues long. The germline V gene encodes CDR1 SEHNR and CDR2 FQNEAQ (reference sequence). V shed 4 bases and J shed 6 bases, with 13 bases lying between them. The CDR3 sequence is CASSSLLGENTIYF. CDR3 sequence (DNA): TGTGCCAGCAGCTCTCTACTGGGGGAAAACACCATATATTTT.

This clone showed up just a few times. This chain connects TRBV2 to TRBJ1-6, with D hard to call. V dropped 10 bases and J dropped 0 bases, with 16 bases sitting between them. Germline V gene sequence: CDR1 SNHLY, CDR2 FYNNEI. The CDR3 is 16 residues long. This CDR3 reads CATSVAESSYNSPLHF. CDR3 coding DNA: TGTGCCACTTCGGTGGCCGAAAGCTCCTATAATTCACCCCTCCACTTT.

By sample fraction, this clone is medium-sized. This sequence joins TRBV10-2 and TRBJ2-7; 8 bases line up with TRBD2. This CDR3 has 17 amino acids. Germline V gene data show CDR1 as WSHSY and CDR2 as SAAADI. The V segment lost 1 base and the J segment 2 bases; nucleotides outside the gene matches: 10. CDR3 residues: CASSEYPGGPKAYEQYF. DNA for the CDR3: TGCGCCAGCAGTGAGTATCCGGGGGGGCCAAAAGCCTACGAGCAGTACTTC.

The rearrangement links TRBV19 to TRBJ1-1, with D uncertain. Trimming took 10 bases from V and 8 from J, leaving 20 bases between them. The CDR3 spans 13 residues. Germline values: CDR1 LNHDA, CDR2 SQIVND (reference sequence). In DNA, the CDR3 is TGTGCCACCAGACCCGGACGGATCGTAGAAGCTTTCTTT. It codes for CATRPGRIVEAFF.

The chain couples TRBV6-4 to TRBJ2-7; D might be TRBD2 (5 bases). The CDR3 consists of 19 residues. Germline CDR1 is MRHNA and CDR2 is SNTAGT. With 0 bases removed from V and 2 bases from J, the gap between germline ends came to 23 bases. Here the CDR3 reads CASSDSGIGLITYPYEQYF. CDR3 in DNA: TGTGCCAGCAGTGACTCGGGGATAGGACTGATTACTTACCCCTACGAGCAGTACTTC.

This chain links TRBV7-2 with TRBJ1-1; 7 bases are a match to TRBD1. CDR3 size: 14 residues. Germline V CDR1 and CDR2: SGHTA, FQGNSA. The trim removed 5 bases at V and 4 bases at J, leaving 7 bases unmatched. CDR3 protein: CASSPGQLSTEAFF. In nucleotides, the CDR3 is TGTGCCAGCAGCCCGGGACAGCTGAGCACTGAAGCTTTCTTT.

The genes are TRBV29-1 and TRBJ2-1; 9 bases match TRBD2. The trim removed 6 bases at V and 1 base at J, leaving 4 bases unmatched. Germline CDR1 reads SQVTM; CDR2 reads ANQGSEA. This CDR3 is built from 14 residues. CDR3 protein: CSVVAGVSYNEQFF. In nucleotides, the CDR3 is TGCAGCGTCGTAGCGGGGGTTTCCTACAATGAGCAGTTCTTC.

V gene TRBV7-2 combines with J gene TRBJ2-2, with D hard to call. This CDR3 contains 17 residues. The V and J ends lost 1 base and 5 bases respectively, with 17 bases between them. CDR1 SGHTA and CDR2 FQGNSA come from the germline V gene. This chain's CDR3 is CASSLDRTRAYTGELFF. In DNA, the CDR3 is TGTGCCAGCAGCTTAGATCGGACGCGTGCTTATACCGGGGAGCTGTTTTTT. Variable domain in full (rest from reference TRBV7-2 and TRBJ2-2): GAGVSQSPSNKVTEKGKDVELRCDPISGHTALYWYRQSLGQGLEFLIYFQGNSAPDKSGLPSDRFSAERTGGSVSTLTIQRTQQEDSAVYLCASSLDRTRAYTGELFFGEGSRLTVL.

V is TRBV28 and J is TRBJ1-5; 10 positions match TRBD1. CDR1 MDHEN and CDR2 SYDVKM come from the germline V gene. The ends lost 6 bases at V and 15 bases at J; junction bases unmatched: 11. The CDR3 is made up of 13 amino acids. The CDR3 bases are TGTGCCAGCAGAACATCTCCGGGACAGGGGACGCATTTT. Protein sequence: CASRTSPGQGTHF. Variable domain in full (rest from reference TRBV28 and TRBJ1-5): DVKVTQSSRYLVKRTGEKVFLECVQDMDHENMFWYRQDPGLGLRLIYFSYDVKMKEKGDIPEGYSVSREKKERFSLILESASTNQTSMYLCASRTSPGQGTHFGDGTRLSIL.

The genes are TRBV28 and TRBJ1-2, with D perhaps matching TRBD1 (6 bases). Per the germline V gene, CDR1 is MDHEN and CDR2 is SYDVKM. Trimming took 10 bases from V and 3 from J, leaving 15 bases between them. The CDR3 runs 13 residues. CDR3 loop: CATRQGTYYGYTF. DNA of the CDR3: TGTGCCACCCGTCAGGGGACGTACTATGGCTACACCTTC.

The V gene is TRBV5-4, the J gene TRBJ1-2, with TRBD1 matching 10 bases. Trimming at V came to 1 base and at J to 6 bases, leaving 6 bases not matched to a gene. The length of the CDR3 is 15 residues. From germline, CDR1 is SGHNT and CDR2 YYREEE (reference sequence). The CDR3 DNA is TGTGCCAGCAGCTTGAGACAGGGGGCTTTGAATGGCTACACCTTC. Residues: CASSLRQGALNGYTF. The full variable domain, rest sourced from reference TRBV5-4 and TRBJ1-2, is ETGVTQSPTHLIKTRGQQVTLRCSSQSGHNTVSWYQQALGQGPQFIFQYYREEENGRGNFPPRFSGLQFPNYSSELNVNALELDDSALYLCASSLRQGALNGYTFGSGTRLTVV.

The V call is TRBV11-2, the J call TRBJ2-5; D may be TRBD2 (5 bases). Germline V gives CDR1 SGHAT, CDR2 FQNNGV. V was clipped by 4 bases and J by 5 bases, with 11 bases between them. The CDR3 contains 13 residues. Written as DNA, the CDR3 is TGTGCCAGCAGCTACGACCGCGGGGAGACCCAGTACTTC. Its translation is CASSYDRGETQYF.